This T cell receptor beta chain was obtained from a study of cytomegalovirus exposure and HLA in healthy donors. Findings and caveats of the study: The authors reported that TCR beta sequences could predict HLA-A and HLA-B alleles. These predictions were accurate for most subjects in the first cohort. Near-uniform donor sequencing depth was presumed by presence/absence analyses. Common viral pathogens seemed to be connected with several of the most significant clusters, according to a later analysis.

CDR1 DFQATT and CDR2 SNEGSKA come from the germline V gene (reference sequence). The CDR3 extends over 11 amino acids. V lost 1 base to trimming and J lost 12 bases; unmatched junction nucleotides: 4. For this clone: Its antigen is undetermined.

Vbeta (60) and Jbeta (13) primers were used in the PCR. Sequencing used immunoSEQ multiplex PCR; TCRdb keeps in-frame clones, though not all of them. Among 150,000 to 180,000 clones listed, about 76% were seen once. The rearrangement joins TRBV20-1 to TRBJ2-7; 9 nucleotides agree with TRBD1. The TCR comes from a man in his thirties or forties in good health and CMV-seropositive. The sample was PBMCs. CDR3 nucleotides: TGCAGTGCTAGAGTCCGGGACAGGGTGTACTTC. Translating it yields CSARVRDRVYF.